This T cell receptor (beta chain) derives from a study of T cells after yellow fever vaccination. Study context: In the case of low-cell-number fractions, SMART-Seq v4 Ultra Low Input was used for preparation.

Study results and limitations: Just a small share of clonotypes turned up in the CD4 compartment as well as the CD8 compartment.

MiXCR, run by TCRdb on the 5' RACE reads, gives a single entry per CDR3 protein. Of tens of thousands of distinct CDR3 sequences in the sample, about 6.5% were seen once. This clonotype was counted at least ten times. Its antigen remains unknown. The origin of this receptor is a man younger than 35 who received the YFV17D yellow fever vaccine. Sequencing used CD8+ T cells sorted from PBMCs, obtained around 45 days after the first yellow fever vaccination.

CDR3 loop: CASRPAQSNTEAFF. Written as DNA, the CDR3 is TGTGCCAGCAGGCCGGCACAATCGAACACTGAAGCTTTCTTT. The chain joins TRBV6-5 to TRBJ1-1; no reliable D call. CDR1 is MNHEY, CDR2 SVGAGI, per germline. CDR3 size: 14 residues. Trimming took off 6 bases at V and 1 base at J, with 12 bases between the two ends.